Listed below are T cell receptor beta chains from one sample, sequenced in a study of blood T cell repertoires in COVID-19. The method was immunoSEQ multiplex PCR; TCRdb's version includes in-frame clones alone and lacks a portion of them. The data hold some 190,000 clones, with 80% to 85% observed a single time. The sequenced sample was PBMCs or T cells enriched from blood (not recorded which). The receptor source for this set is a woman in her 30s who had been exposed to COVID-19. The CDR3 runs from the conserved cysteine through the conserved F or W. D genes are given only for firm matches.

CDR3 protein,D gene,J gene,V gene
CSASAAGEAFF,-,TRBJ1-1,TRBV20-1
CASSEAPSRGYEQYF,-,TRBJ2-7,TRBV2
CASSHGRGRFDEQYF,-,TRBJ2-7,TRBV14
CASSQNRETQYF,-,TRBJ2-5,TRBV7-8
CASSLATLGGTEAFF,-,TRBJ1-1,TRBV5-1
CASSLESSSYNEQFF,-,TRBJ2-1,TRBV11-2
CASSPDSKAFF,-,TRBJ1-1,TRBV18
CASSQQGYSNQPQHF,-,TRBJ1-5,TRBV28
CASSSNMWGVENSPLHF,-,TRBJ1-6,TRBV5-6
CASSYTTGYSGNTIYF,-,TRBJ1-3,TRBV6-5
CASSLGESHQPQHF,-,TRBJ1-5,TRBV5-1
CASSLVTHTDTQYF,-,TRBJ2-3,TRBV5-1
CASSIERGQPQHF,-,TRBJ1-5,TRBV19
CASKLGAVSYEQYF,-,TRBJ2-7,TRBV27
CASSQDFGTSGGTTDTQYF,TRBD2,TRBJ2-3,TRBV3-1/TRBV3-2
CASSPGQGNGYTF,TRBD1,TRBJ1-2,TRBV3-1/TRBV3-2
CASSGSGGSPLEQYF,TRBD2,TRBJ2-7,TRBV9
CAWSPTGTQPQHF,TRBD1,TRBJ1-5,TRBV30
CASSLLDRDYEQYF,TRBD1,TRBJ2-7,TRBV27
CASSSRTGLTEAFF,TRBD1,TRBJ1-1,TRBV9
CASSLDQGGYNEQFF,-,TRBJ2-1,TRBV5-4
CASSIVTRDYGYTF,-,TRBJ1-2,TRBV19
CSASRTSGDIGEQYF,TRBD2,TRBJ2-7,TRBV20-1
CASSYRVLSGANVLTF,-,TRBJ2-6,TRBV6-5
CASSGGTGGDTQYF,TRBD1,TRBJ2-3,TRBV5-1
CASSPGTGSNQPQHF,TRBD1,TRBJ1-5,TRBV2
CASSPRQGLGRGQYF,TRBD1,TRBJ2-7,TRBV9
CASSQSGTGGYEAFF,TRBD1,TRBJ1-1,TRBV4-3
CASSLQGRSGANVLTF,-,TRBJ2-6,TRBV5-8
CASSVIAGVNEQFF,TRBD2,TRBJ2-1,TRBV9
CASGYLLRGANVLTF,-,TRBJ2-6,TRBV27
CAISEDRGETQYF,TRBD1,TRBJ2-5,TRBV10-3
CASSWGVQPQHF,-,TRBJ1-5,TRBV12-3/TRBV12-4
CASSQDLGTSGNTIYF,-,TRBJ1-3,TRBV3-1/TRBV3-2
CASSPPRDRGGGYTF,TRBD1,TRBJ1-2,TRBV7-2
CASSLASGGRTGELFF,TRBD2,TRBJ2-2,TRBV27
CASSQGTGGFGYTF,TRBD1,TRBJ1-2,TRBV3-1/TRBV3-2
CASSLGASGGAGNEQFF,TRBD2,TRBJ2-1,TRBV5-1
CASSSSSVELGSPLHF,-,TRBJ1-6,TRBV27
CASSQTSGGADEQFF,TRBD2,TRBJ2-1,TRBV3-1/TRBV3-2
CASSQSGTGETYGYTF,TRBD1,TRBJ1-2,TRBV4-3
CASSPARGEGYTF,-,TRBJ1-2,TRBV7-6
CASSDPRGVDTQYF,TRBD2,TRBJ2-3,TRBV9
CASSIDGGGGNQPQHF,-,TRBJ1-5,TRBV19
CASSPTGTPQETQYF,-,TRBJ2-5,TRBV7-9
CASSLLAGAHQETQYF,TRBD2,TRBJ2-5,TRBV5-1
CAISESGENTEAFF,-,TRBJ1-1,TRBV10-3
CASSPRSGGGPNTEAFF,-,TRBJ1-1,TRBV3-1/TRBV3-2
CASSPGDSLGHEQYF,TRBD1,TRBJ2-7,TRBV9